This TCR beta chain was recovered during a study of regulatory T cells in long-lasting Graves disease. This CDR3 region has 15 residues. The V gene's germline CDR1 is SEHNR and CDR2 FQNEAQ (reference sequence). Deletions cut 3 bases from V and 5 bases from J, with 13 bases between. Overall study results and limits: When disease was persistent, TRBV28, TRBJ1-2 and TRBJ2-5 were the favored segments.

The time point denotes: newly diagnosed GD, antithyroid drugs for less than 3 months. The TCR library was made from RNA extracted from PBMCs. A blood draw put around 9 milliliters of peripheral blood into EDTA tubes. Construction of TCR beta libraries relied on iRepertoire HTBI primers and on Arm-PCR targeting CDR3 regions. Original analysis: Identified across the samples were 62 TRBV segments and around 14 TRBJ segments. TCRdb itself ran the multiplex PCR reads through MiXCR, one entry per CDR3 protein. The V and J calls reflect TCRdb's pipeline rather than the authors' work. The table includes about 240,000 distinct CDR3 sequences, 20% detected once. This clonotype appeared many times. Its antigen is still unknown.

The genes are TRBV7-9 and TRBJ1-4; D call uncertain. The sequence was obtained from a female donor with Graves disease. This material consisted of peripheral blood mononuclear cells (PBMCs), taken at new diagnosis, from a patient treated with antithyroid drugs. The CDR3 coding sequence is TGTGCCAGCAGCTTGGGGTACTCGGCCAATGAAAAACTGTTTTTT. Translation gives CASSLGYSANEKLFF. The entire variable domain, with the rest obtained from reference TRBV7-9 and TRBJ1-4, is as follows: DTGVSQNPRHKITKRGQNVTFRCDPISEHNRLYWYRQTLGQGPEFLTYFQNEAQLEKSRLLSDRFSAERPKGSFSTLEIQRTEQGDSAMYLCASSLGYSANEKLFFGSGTQLSVL.